Presented here are 32 T cell receptor beta chains from one specimen sequenced in a study of cytomegalovirus exposure and HLA in healthy donors. PCR primers comprised 60 Vbeta and 13 Jbeta primers. Using immunoSEQ multiplex PCR, the repertoire was profiled, and TCRdb retains in-frame clones only, with some absent. The data show roughly 180,000 clones, around 72% seen once. Material for sequencing was PBMCs. The receptors here all came from a female donor in good health and CMV-seronegative.

This chain joins TRBV30 and TRBJ2-4, with 7 bases fitting TRBD1. Germline V gene lookup returns CDR1 GTSNPN and CDR2 SVGIG (reference sequence). Trimming at V came to 0 bases and at J to 8 bases, leaving 7 bases not matched to a gene. The CDR3 length is 14 residues. CDR3 amino acids: CAWSVLSQGDIQYF. Here the CDR3 DNA reads TGTGCCTGGAGTGTACTCAGTCAGGGGGACATTCAGTACTTC.

The chain is built from TRBV4-1 and TRBJ1-5; TRBD1 matches at 12 bases. Unmatched junction bases numbered 3, after V lost 3 bases and J lost 6 bases. Germline lookup yields CDR1 MGHRA and CDR2 YSYEKL. This CDR3 spans 15 amino acids. CDR3 in DNA: TGCGCCAGCAGCCAGGGGGACAGGGGGCTTCAGCCCCAGCATTTT. The encoded protein is CASSQGDRGLQPQHF.

The V gene is TRBV4-3, the J gene TRBJ2-1; 12 bases match TRBD2. Unmatched junction bases numbered 3, after V lost 4 bases and J lost 5 bases. Germline V CDR1 and CDR2: LGHNA, YSLEER. The CDR3 has 15 residues. CDR3 bases: TGCGCCAGCAGCCGACTAGCGGGGGCTAACAATGAGCAGTTCTTC. It is translated as CASSRLAGANNEQFF.

The table lists this clone with a count of one. This chain uses TRBV19 with TRBJ1-2; possible D gene TRBD1, 6 bases. CDR3 size: 15 residues. Trimming removed 5 bases from V and 4 bases from J, with 17 bases in between. The germline V gene has CDR1 LNHDA and CDR2 SQIVND (reference sequence). This CDR3 reads CASSHLIQGGYGYTF. The DNA of the CDR3 is TGTGCCAGTAGTCACCTCATACAGGGCGGCTATGGCTACACCTTC.

The chain links TRBV5-1 to TRBJ2-3; TRBD2 matches 8 bases. The CDR3 has 14 amino acids. The germline gives CDR1 SGHRS, CDR2 YFSETQ. Germline trimming cut 4 bases from V and 6 bases from J; bases unmatched to any gene: 7. The CDR3 loop reads CASSRGGLGDTQYF. CDR3 bases: TGCGCCAGCAGCCGCGGGGGGCTCGGGGATACGCAGTATTTT.

This clone has only one observation. The genes are TRBV12-5 and TRBJ1-1, with D uncertain. This CDR3 spans 13 amino acids. Trimming removed 1 base from V and 3 bases from J, with 6 bases in between. Germline CDR1 and CDR2: LGHNT and FRNRAP. The DNA for the CDR3 is TGTGCTAGTGGTTTGGACGGGGACACTGAAGCTTTCTTT. The encoded protein is CASGLDGDTEAFF.

This sequence joins TRBV30 and TRBJ2-1; D unclear. This CDR3 comprises 11 residues. Germline-derived CDR1 and CDR2 are GTSNPN and SVGIG (reference sequence). Trimming took 2 bases from V and 6 from J, leaving 5 bases between them. As DNA, the CDR3 is TGTGCCTGGAGTATAGTCAATGAGCAGTTCTTC. Encoded protein: CAWSIVNEQFF.

The chain combines TRBV6-5 with TRBJ1-4, with D hard to call. The ends were cut back, 2 bases at V and 8 bases at J, with 12 bases in the middle. This CDR3 has 14 residues. Germline loops: CDR1 MNHEY, CDR2 SVGAGI. CDR3 bases: TGTGCCAGCAGTTACGGGGTGGAGGAGGAAAAACTGTTTTTT. This sequence encodes CASSYGVEEEKLFF.

This chain links TRBV19 with TRBJ2-5; 14 bases line up with TRBD2. This CDR3 comprises 19 residues. Germline CDR1 LNHDA, CDR2 SQIVND (reference sequence). With 5 bases clipped from V and 4 bases from J, the junction kept 15 bases outside the gene matches. The CDR3 sequence: CASSPRTGTSGRWRETQYF. The CDR3 DNA reads as TGTGCCAGTAGTCCGCGGACAGGGACTAGCGGGAGATGGCGAGAGACCCAGTACTTC.

The chain links TRBV15 to TRBJ1-1; 9 nucleotides agree with TRBD1. There are 17 residues in the CDR3. Germline V gene lookup returns CDR1 LNHNV and CDR2 YYDKDF (reference sequence). V dropped 2 bases and J dropped 1; count of bases not matched to a gene: 8. CDR3 sequence: CATSRRRTGATNTEAFF. The DNA of the CDR3 is TGTGCCACCAGCAGACGTCGGACAGGGGCGACGAACACTGAAGCTTTCTTT.

This clone occurred a few times. The chain combines TRBV29-1 with TRBJ2-2, with 13 bases matching TRBD2. CDR3 length: 17 amino acids. The trim removed 4 bases at V and 5 bases at J, leaving 10 bases unmatched. Germline values: CDR1 SQVTM, CDR2 ANQGSEA. The DNA of the CDR3 is TGCAGCGTTGCGAGGACTAGCGGGAGTTTCTATACCGGGGAGCTGTTTTTT. It encodes CSVARTSGSFYTGELFF.

The CDR3 DNA reads TGTGCCAGCAGTGAGATAGCGGGGGGATACACCGGGGAGCTGTTTTTT. Translating it yields CASSEIAGGYTGELFF. V usage is TRBV2 and J usage is TRBJ2-2; 10 bases agree with TRBD2. The CDR3 contains 16 residues. Trimming removed 3 bases from V and 3 bases from J; junction bases left unmatched: 4. Germline V gives CDR1 SNHLY, CDR2 FYNNEI.

The chain joins TRBV7-2 to TRBJ1-2, with no clear D. With 0 bases removed from V and 5 bases from J, the gap between germline ends came to 4 bases. Looked up from germline, CDR1 is SGHTA and CDR2 is FQGNSA. The CDR3 consists of 12 residues. The CDR3, as DNA: TGTGCCAGCAGCTTAGCGACTTATGGCTACACCTTC. It translates to CASSLATYGYTF.

The chain recombines TRBV7-2 with TRBJ2-5, with 12 nucleotides matching TRBD2. Germline-derived CDR1 and CDR2 are SGHTA and FQGNSA. This CDR3 contains 16 residues. V trimming: 5 bases; J trimming: 5 bases; junction bases outside the gene matches: 9. The CDR3 DNA sequence: TGTGCCAGCAGCCCCCTACTAGCGGGGGGTTATGAGACCCAGTACTTC. It translates to CASSPLLAGGYETQYF. The full variable domain, in which reference TRBV7-2 and TRBJ2-5 provide the parts outside the CDR3, is GAGVSQSPSNKVTEKGKDVELRCDPISGHTALYWYRQSLGQGLEFLIYFQGNSAPDKSGLPSDRFSAERTGGSVSTLTIQRTQQEDSAVYLCASSPLLAGGYETQYFGPGTRLLVL.

The chain couples TRBV10-1 to TRBJ1-2; D is ambiguous. CDR3 size: 14 residues. The V and J ends lost 0 bases and 3 bases respectively, with 8 bases between them. CDR1 is WNHNN, CDR2 SYGVQD, per germline (reference sequence). CDR3: CASSESGVDYGYTF. Written as DNA, the CDR3 is TGCGCCAGCAGTGAGTCGGGAGTGGACTATGGCTACACCTTC.

This rearrangement joins TRBV6-6 to TRBJ2-7; possible D gene TRBD1, 6 bases. This CDR3 has 14 residues. Trimming cost V 2 bases and J 5 bases, with 13 bases left between them. CDR1 and CDR2 from the germline V gene are MNHNY and SVGAGI (reference sequence). CDR3 DNA: TGTGCCAGCAGTTACGGAGGACAGACCCACGAGCAGTACTTC. Protein: CASSYGGQTHEQYF.

The genes are TRBV6-5 and TRBJ1-2; no reliable D call. The CDR3 runs to 12 residues. Trimming removed 5 bases at V and 4 bases at J, with 8 bases between. The germline gives CDR1 MNHEY, CDR2 SVGAGI. CDR3 sequence: CASSTDSYGYTF. The CDR3 nucleotides read TGTGCCAGCAGTACGGACTCCTATGGCTACACCTTC.

J is TRBJ2-6 and V is TRBV6-1; D call uncertain. The V gene lost 4 bases and the J gene lost 0 bases, with 7 bases spanning the gap. Germline CDR1 MNHNS, CDR2 SASEGT. This CDR3 is 15 amino acids long. CDR3 region: CASSALISGANVLTF. The CDR3 region has the DNA TGTGCCAGCAGTGCCCTTATCTCTGGGGCCAACGTCCTGACTTTC.

The chain employs TRBV29-1 and TRBJ2-7, with 7 positions matching TRBD1. Germline CDR1 SQVTM, CDR2 ANQGSEA. Trimming took 4 bases from V and 0 from J; bases not matched to a gene: 6. The CDR3 contains 14 residues. The CDR3 spells CSVALTGSSYEQYF. As DNA, the CDR3 is TGCAGCGTTGCGTTGACAGGGAGCTCCTACGAGCAGTACTTC.

This clone was found a few times. The chain is built from TRBV4-3 and TRBJ2-1; 12 nucleotides align to TRBD2. The CDR3 loop spans 16 amino acids. CDR1 and CDR2 (germline): LGHNA, YSLEER. Losses at the gene ends were 4 bases for V and 5 bases for J; bases not matched to a gene: 6. CDR3 sequence reads: CASSPRLAGEDNEQFF. The DNA of the CDR3 is TGCGCCAGCAGCCCCAGACTAGCGGGGGAGGACAATGAGCAGTTCTTC.

The CDR3 is CASRTGVRSTDTQYF. The DNA for the CDR3 is TGTGCCAGCAGGACGGGGGTTCGGTCCACAGATACGCAGTATTTT. The V and J genes are TRBV11-2 and TRBJ2-3; TRBD2 might be the D (6 bases). The germline CDR1 and CDR2 sequences are SGHAT and FQNNGV. Trimming pared 6 bases from V and 2 bases from J, leaving 15 bases between. This CDR3 is 15 amino acids long.

Concerning this clone: Different DNA sequences within this sample yield the same CDR3. V and J are TRBV7-2 and TRBJ2-7; TRBD2 aligns across 8 bases. Losses at the gene ends were 1 base for V and 0 bases for J; bases not matched to a gene: 2. The CDR3 is 15 residues long. Germline CDR1 is SGHTA and CDR2 is FQGNSA. The CDR3 region is CASSLGSGSSYEQYF. Written as DNA, the CDR3 is TGTGCCAGCAGCTTAGGGAGCGGGAGCTCCTACGAGCAGTACTTC.

This clone appeared once. The genes are TRBV7-2 and TRBJ2-7; 11 bases fit TRBD2. This CDR3 is built from 15 residues. Germline V gene lookup returns CDR1 SGHTA and CDR2 FQGNSA. With 5 bases clipped from V and 4 bases from J, the junction kept 7 bases outside the gene matches. CDR3 DNA sequence: TGTGCCAGCAGCCCCTCTAGCGGGGGGTCGTACGAGCAGTACTTC. Residues: CASSPSSGGSYEQYF.

V and J are TRBV18 and TRBJ2-7, with 9 bases aligning to TRBD2. Germline V gene lookup returns CDR1 KGHSH and CDR2 LQKENI. J was trimmed by 4 bases and V by 4 bases; bases with no gene match: 14. The CDR3 runs to 17 residues. CDR3 protein: CASSQQAGTSLRYEQYF. The CDR3 nucleotides read TGTGCCAGCTCACAGCAAGCCGGGACTAGCCTCCGGTACGAGCAGTACTTC.

This clone was counted between two and nine times. The rearrangement joins TRBV19 to TRBJ1-3; D gene unclear. The CDR3 has 17 amino acids. V was cut by 6 bases and J by 0 bases, with 18 bases left in between. Germline loops: CDR1 LNHDA, CDR2 SQIVND (reference sequence). CDR3 protein: CASRNESWFVSGNTIYF. CDR3 DNA: TGTGCCAGTAGGAACGAGAGCTGGTTTGTCTCTGGAAACACCATATATTTT.

This CDR3 reads CASSLLGGGADTQYF. CDR3 sequence (DNA): TGTGCCAGCAGCCTTTTGGGGGGAGGGGCAGATACGCAGTATTTT. The chain is built from TRBV7-3 and TRBJ2-3; 7 bases map to TRBD2. CDR1 is SGHTA, CDR2 FQGTGA, per germline. This CDR3 contains 15 residues. With 5 bases clipped from V and 4 bases from J, the junction kept 9 bases outside the gene matches.

This clone was counted between two and nine times. V is TRBV4-2 and J is TRBJ1-6; D unclear. This CDR3 region has 15 residues. Trimming took off 0 bases at V and 9 bases at J, with 12 bases between the two ends. CDR1 is LGHNA and CDR2 is YNFKEQ in the germline V gene. The CDR3 region is CASSQDLERRSPLHF. The CDR3 DNA is TGTGCCAGCAGCCAAGATTTGGAGCGACGTTCACCCCTCCACTTT.

The chain couples TRBV19 to TRBJ2-3; D possibly corresponds to TRBD2 (6 bases). CDR1 and CDR2 from the germline V gene are LNHDA and SQIVND (reference sequence). This CDR3 region has 14 residues. The V end lost 9 bases, the J end lost 6 bases, and 19 bases lay between the germline ends. CDR3 bases: TGTGCCAGCGCCGACGGGACTCTAGGGGATACGCAGTATTTT. Translation gives CASADGTLGDTQYF.

This chain links TRBV6-5 with TRBJ2-7, with TRBD1 matching over 7 bases. J lost 3 bases, V lost 8 bases, and 13 bases had no gene match. CDR1 is MNHEY and CDR2 is SVGAGI in the germline V gene. This CDR3 has 15 amino acids. CDR3 protein: CASRHRDSPYYEQYF. CDR3 DNA: TGTGCCAGCCGGCATCGGGACAGTCCCTACTACGAGCAGTACTTC.

This clone has more than one count but fewer than ten. DNA for the CDR3: TGCGCCAGCAGCCAGCCCGGGACAGGGAAACGTGGGGAGCTGTTTTTT. This codes for CASSQPGTGKRGELFF. The V and J genes are TRBV4-3 and TRBJ2-2; 9 nucleotides agree with TRBD1. The V gene's germline CDR1 is LGHNA and CDR2 YSLEER. Trimming at V came to 3 bases and at J to 8 bases, leaving 10 bases not matched to a gene. This CDR3 comprises 16 residues.

The rearrangement uses TRBV2 and TRBJ1-3; no reliable D call. Trimming removed 11 bases from V and 1 base from J, with 15 bases in between. CDR3 length: 14 amino acids. The germline gives CDR1 SNHLY, CDR2 FYNNEI. The CDR3 DNA sequence: TGTGCCTGCTTTTCGGGTGGGTCTGGAAACACCATATATTTT. Amino acids: CACFSGGSGNTIYF.

The CDR3 bases are TGTGCCAGCAGTCCGACCAGGGACAACGAAAAACTGTTTTTT. Translating it yields CASSPTRDNEKLFF. The rearrangement links TRBV6-1 to TRBJ1-4; D may be TRBD1 (6 bases). The germline V and J ends were trimmed by 5 bases and 8 bases, with 15 bases remaining between them. The germline CDR1 and CDR2 sequences are MNHNS and SASEGT. The CDR3 has 14 residues.